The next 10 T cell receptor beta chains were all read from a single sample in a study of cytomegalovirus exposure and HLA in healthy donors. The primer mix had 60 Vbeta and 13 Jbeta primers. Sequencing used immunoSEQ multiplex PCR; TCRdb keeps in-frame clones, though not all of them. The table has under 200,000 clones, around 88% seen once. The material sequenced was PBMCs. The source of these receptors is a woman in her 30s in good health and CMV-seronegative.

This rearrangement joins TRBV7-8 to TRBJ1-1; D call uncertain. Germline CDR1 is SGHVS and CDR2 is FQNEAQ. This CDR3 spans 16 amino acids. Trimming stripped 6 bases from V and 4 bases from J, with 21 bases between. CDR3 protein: CASSQRPILGGTEAFF. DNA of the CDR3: TGTGCCAGCAGTCAGAGGCCTATCCTAGGCGGCACTGAAGCTTTCTTT.

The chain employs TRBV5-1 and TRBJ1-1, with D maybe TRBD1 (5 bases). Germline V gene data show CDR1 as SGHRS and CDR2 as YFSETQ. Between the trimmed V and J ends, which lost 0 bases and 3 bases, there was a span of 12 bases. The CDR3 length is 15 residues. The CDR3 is CASSLGGVTDTEAFF. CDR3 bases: TGCGCCAGCAGCTTGGGGGGGGTTACGGACACTGAAGCTTTCTTT.

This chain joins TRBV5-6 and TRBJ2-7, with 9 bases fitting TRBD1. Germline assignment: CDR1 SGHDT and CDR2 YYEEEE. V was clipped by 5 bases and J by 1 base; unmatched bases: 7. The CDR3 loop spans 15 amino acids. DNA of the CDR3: TGTGCCAGCAGTTACAGGGGGCATAGGTCCTACGAGCAGTACTTC. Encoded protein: CASSYRGHRSYEQYF.

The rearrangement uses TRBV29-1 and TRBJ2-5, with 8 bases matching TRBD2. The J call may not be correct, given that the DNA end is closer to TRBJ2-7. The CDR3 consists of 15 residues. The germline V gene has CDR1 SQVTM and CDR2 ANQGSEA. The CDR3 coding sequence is TGCAGCGTCCGGGGGGGGGTTTCAGAACTCTACGAGCAGTACTTC. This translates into CSVRGGVSELYEQYF.

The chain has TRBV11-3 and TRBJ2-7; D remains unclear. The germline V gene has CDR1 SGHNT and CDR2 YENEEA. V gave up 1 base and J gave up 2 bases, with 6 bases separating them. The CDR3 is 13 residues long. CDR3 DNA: TGTGCCAGCAGCTTAGGAGTGACCTACGAGCAGTACTTC. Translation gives CASSLGVTYEQYF.

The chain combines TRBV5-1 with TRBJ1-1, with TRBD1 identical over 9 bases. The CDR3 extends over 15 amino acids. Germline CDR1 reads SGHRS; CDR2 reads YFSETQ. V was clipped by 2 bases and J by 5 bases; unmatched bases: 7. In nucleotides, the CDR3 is TGCGCCAGCAGCTTACTGGGACAGGGCAGAACTGAAGCTTTCTTT. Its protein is CASSLLGQGRTEAFF.

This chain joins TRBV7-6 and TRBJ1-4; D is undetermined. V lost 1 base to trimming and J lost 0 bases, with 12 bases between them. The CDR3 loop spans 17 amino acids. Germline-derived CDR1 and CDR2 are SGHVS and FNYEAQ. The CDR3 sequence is CASSLESGSATNEKLFF. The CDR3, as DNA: TGTGCCAGCAGCTTAGAAAGCGGTTCTGCAACTAATGAAAAACTGTTTTTT.

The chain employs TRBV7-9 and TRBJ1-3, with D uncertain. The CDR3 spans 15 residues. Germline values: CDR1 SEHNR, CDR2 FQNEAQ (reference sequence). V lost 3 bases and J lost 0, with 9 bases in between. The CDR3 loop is CASSLGFHSGNTIYF. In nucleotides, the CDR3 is TGTGCCAGCAGCTTGGGCTTTCACTCTGGAAACACCATATATTTT.

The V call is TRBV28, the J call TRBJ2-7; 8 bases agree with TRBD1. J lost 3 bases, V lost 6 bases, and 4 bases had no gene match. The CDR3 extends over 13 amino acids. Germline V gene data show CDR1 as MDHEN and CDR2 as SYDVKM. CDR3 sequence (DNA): TGTGCCAGCAGCCGGGACAGGAGCTACGAGCAGTACTTC. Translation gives CASSRDRSYEQYF.

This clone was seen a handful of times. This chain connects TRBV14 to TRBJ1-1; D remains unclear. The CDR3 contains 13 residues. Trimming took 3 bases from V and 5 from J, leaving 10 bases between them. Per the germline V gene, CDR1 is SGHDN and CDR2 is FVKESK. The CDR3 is CASSHYDSTEAFF. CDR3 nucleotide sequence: TGTGCCAGCAGCCATTACGACTCAACTGAAGCTTTCTTT.